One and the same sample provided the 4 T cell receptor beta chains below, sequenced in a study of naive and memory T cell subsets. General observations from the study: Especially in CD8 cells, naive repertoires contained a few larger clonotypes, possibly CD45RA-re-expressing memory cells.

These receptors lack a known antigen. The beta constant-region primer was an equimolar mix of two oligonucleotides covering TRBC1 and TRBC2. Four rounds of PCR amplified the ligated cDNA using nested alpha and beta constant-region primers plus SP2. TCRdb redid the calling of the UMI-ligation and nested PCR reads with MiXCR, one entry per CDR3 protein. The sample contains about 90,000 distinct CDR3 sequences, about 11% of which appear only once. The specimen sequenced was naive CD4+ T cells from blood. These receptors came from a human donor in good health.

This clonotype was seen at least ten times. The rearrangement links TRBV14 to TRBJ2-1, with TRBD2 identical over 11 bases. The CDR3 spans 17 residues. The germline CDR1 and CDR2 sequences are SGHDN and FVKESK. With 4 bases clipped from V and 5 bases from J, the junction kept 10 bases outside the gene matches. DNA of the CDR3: TGTGCCAGCAGCCCAGGCCAACTAGCGGGAGCAGACAATGAGCAGTTCTTC. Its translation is CASSPGQLAGADNEQFF.

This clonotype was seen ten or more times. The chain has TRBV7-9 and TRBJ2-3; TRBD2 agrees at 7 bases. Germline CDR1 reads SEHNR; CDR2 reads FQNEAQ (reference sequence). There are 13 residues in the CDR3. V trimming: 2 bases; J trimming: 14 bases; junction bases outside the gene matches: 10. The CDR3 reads CASSLLLATHLYF. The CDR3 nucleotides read TGTGCCAGCAGCTTACTACTAGCGACCCACTTGTATTTT.

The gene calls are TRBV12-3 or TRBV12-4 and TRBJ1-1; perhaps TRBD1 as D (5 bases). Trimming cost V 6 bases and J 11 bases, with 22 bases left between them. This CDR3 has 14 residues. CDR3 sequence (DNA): TGTGCCAGCAGACGTAAAATCAGGGTTTCACCCGCTTTCTTT. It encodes CASRRKIRVSPAFF.

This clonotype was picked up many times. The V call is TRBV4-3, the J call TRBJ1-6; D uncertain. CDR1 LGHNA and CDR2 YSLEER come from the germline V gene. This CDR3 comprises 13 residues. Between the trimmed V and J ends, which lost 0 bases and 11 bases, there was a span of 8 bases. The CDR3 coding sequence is TGCGCCAGCAGCCAAGAGGCCGCTACACCCCTCCACTTT. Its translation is CASSQEAATPLHF.